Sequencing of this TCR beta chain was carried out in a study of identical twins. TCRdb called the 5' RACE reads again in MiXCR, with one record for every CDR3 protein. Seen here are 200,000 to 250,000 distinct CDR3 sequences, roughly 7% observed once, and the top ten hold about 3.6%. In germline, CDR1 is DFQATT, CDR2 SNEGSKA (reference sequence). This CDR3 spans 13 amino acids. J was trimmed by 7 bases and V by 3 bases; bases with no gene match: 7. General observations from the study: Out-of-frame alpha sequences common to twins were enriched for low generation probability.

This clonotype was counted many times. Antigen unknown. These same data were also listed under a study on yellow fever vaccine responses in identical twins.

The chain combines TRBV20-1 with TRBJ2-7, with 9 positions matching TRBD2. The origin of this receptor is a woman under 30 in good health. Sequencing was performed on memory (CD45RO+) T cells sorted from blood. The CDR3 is CSASNLAGREQYF. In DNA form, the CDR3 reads TGCAGTGCTAGTAATCTAGCGGGACGAGAGCAGTACTTC.